The present TCR beta chain was sequenced within a study of graft-versus-host responses after intestinal transplantation. Study-level results: The marrow of recipients harbored GvH clones, and ileum or blood showed some of them first.

Profiled with immunoSEQ multiplex PCR; TCRdb holds only in-frame clones, not every one. The sample holds approximately 100,000 clones, approximately 93% seen once. V lost 4 bases and J lost 8, with 21 bases in between. In germline, CDR1 is MGHRA, CDR2 YSYEKL. CDR3 length: 16 amino acids. Remarks on this clone: No antigen is known for it.

This clonotype was sampled from a human donor who received an intestinal transplant. Sample: unstimulated CD8+ T cells sorted from spleen or lymph node cells, taken before intestinal transplant. V usage is TRBV4-1 and J usage is TRBJ2-1; TRBD2 is a possible D gene (5 bases). The CDR3 reads CASSLSSDGLVDEQFF. The DNA for the CDR3 is TGCGCCAGCAGCCTCTCCAGCGACGGACTCGTCGATGAGCAGTTCTTC.